A selection of T cell receptor beta chains follows, all from one sample in a study of control samples from healthy donors and cancer patients. Generated by immunoSEQ multiplex PCR, the TCRdb table keeps only in-frame clones and is missing some. The sample contains around 58,000 clones, 88% of which appear only once. The material sequenced was blood. These receptors were taken from a man aged 45-65 years in good health. Both conserved end residues are part of each CDR3. A D gene is named only where the DNA matches it firmly. A clone size is listed for some rows: how often the clone was seen (once, few, many), or a class if it is expanded.

V	D	J	size	DNA	CDR3
TRBV11-3	TRBD1	TRBJ2-7	-	TGTGCCAGCAGCCGGCCGGGACAGGGGGTAAACGAGCAGTACTTC	CASSRPGQGVNEQYF
TRBV7-9	TRBD1	TRBJ1-2	-	TGTGCCAGCAGCCCCGGGACAGGGGGGATGTTTGGCTACACCTTC	CASSPGTGGMFGYTF
TRBV7-2	-	TRBJ1-5	-	TGTGCCAGCAGCTCATACGGTGATGCCCAGCATTTT	CASSSYGDAQHF
TRBV28	TRBD2	TRBJ2-7	-	TGTGCCAGCAGTTATAGCGGGACGCGTTACGAGCAGTACTTC	CASSYSGTRYEQYF
TRBV5-6	-	TRBJ2-7	-	TGTGCCAGCAGCCCTCAACGGTGGGAATACGAGCAGTACTTC	CASSPQRWEYEQYF
TRBV3-1/TRBV3-2	-	TRBJ2-3	-	TGTGCCAGCAGCCAAGGGGTCAGGGGACCCCCAAGCACAGATACGCAGTATTTT	CASSQGVRGPPSTDTQYF
TRBV24-1	TRBD2	TRBJ2-5	once	TGTGCCACCAGGGGGGCGGCGGGAGGAGAGACCCAGTACTTC	CATRGAAGGETQYF
TRBV19	-	TRBJ1-6	-	TGTGCCAGTAGCCTTCAGGGGAAGGAATCACCCCTCCACTTT	CASSLQGKESPLHF
TRBV7-2	-	TRBJ1-5	-	TGTGCCAGCAGCCAAGGGATGGATCAGCCCCAGCATTTT	CASSQGMDQPQHF
TRBV3-1/TRBV3-2	TRBD1	TRBJ1-4	once	TGTGCCAGCAGCCATCAGGGGGTGGGTGCTAATGAAAAACTGTTTTTT	CASSHQGVGANEKLFF
TRBV24-1	-	TRBJ1-2	-	TGTGCCACCAGTGATAATATACGGGGCTATGGCTACACCTTC	CATSDNIRGYGYTF
TRBV29-1	-	TRBJ1-5	-	TGCAGCGTCGTGGGTGATAGCAATCAGCCCCAGCATTTT	CSVVGDSNQPQHF
TRBV13	TRBD2	TRBJ2-3	-	TGTGCCAGCAGCTCTAGCCCCGGGACTAGCGGGAGCGACACAGATACGCAGTATTTT	CASSSSPGTSGSDTDTQYF
TRBV7-9	TRBD2	TRBJ2-7	-	TGTGCCAGCAGCTTAAGAGGGACTAGCGGGAACCTCTACGAGCAGTACTTC	CASSLRGTSGNLYEQYF
TRBV27	-	TRBJ1-6	-	TGTGCCAGCAAGGCCTATAATTCACCCCTCCACTTT	CASKAYNSPLHF
TRBV3-1/TRBV3-2	-	TRBJ2-5	-	TGTGCCAGCAGCCGATGGACAGGGAGGGATGGGGAGACCCAGTACTTC	CASSRWTGRDGETQYF
TRBV4-1	-	TRBJ1-5	once	TGCGCCAGCAGCCAAGATCTCGGAGGGTCGGTGTGGCCCCAGCATTTT	CASSQDLGGSVWPQHF
TRBV6-5	-	TRBJ2-1	-	TGTGCCAGCCTGGGGAGTAGGGGATGGAATGAGCAGTTCTTC	CASLGSRGWNEQFF
TRBV28	-	TRBJ2-1	-	TGTGCCAGCAGTTTATGGCCGGGATCTAGCTCCTACAATGAGCAGTTCTTC	CASSLWPGSSSYNEQFF
TRBV12-3/TRBV12-4	-	TRBJ1-1	-	TGTGCCAGCCGCGGACAAACCCACACTGAAGCTTTCTTT	CASRGQTHTEAFF
TRBV29-1	TRBD2	TRBJ2-3	-	TGCAGCGTTGTGCGGGAGAAGGATACGCAGTATTTT	CSVVREKDTQYF
TRBV6-2/TRBV6-3	-	TRBJ1-1	-	TGTGCCAGCAGTTACGGCAGGAACACTGAAGCTTTCTTT	CASSYGRNTEAFF
TRBV6-5	TRBD2	TRBJ2-2	-	TGTGCCAGCAAAGCGGGGGGTTACACCGGGGAGCTGTTTTTT	CASKAGGYTGELFF
TRBV5-8	-	TRBJ2-6	-	TGTGCCAGCAGCCTGGGCGCAGGGACCTCTGGGGCCAACGTCCTGACTTTC	CASSLGAGTSGANVLTF
TRBV9	-	TRBJ2-7	-	TGTGCCAGCAGCGTAGAAGGATCTCTCTACGAGCAGTACTTC	CASSVEGSLYEQYF
TRBV14	-	TRBJ2-5	-	TGTGCCAGCAGCCAGAACAGTCAAGAGACCCAGTACTTC	CASSQNSQETQYF
TRBV28	-	TRBJ2-3	-	TGTGCCAGCAGTTTTGCAGGGTCCACAGATACGCAGTATTTT	CASSFAGSTDTQYF
TRBV9	-	TRBJ2-1	-	TGTGCCAGCAGCGTAGGCGGGACGATATACAATGAGCAGTTCTTC	CASSVGGTIYNEQFF
TRBV6-2/TRBV6-3	-	TRBJ1-5	-	TGTGCCAGCAGTTATCACGTTCCTAGCAATCAGCCCCAGCATTTT	CASSYHVPSNQPQHF
TRBV19	TRBD2	TRBJ2-3	-	TGTGCCAGTAGTATAGAAGCGTCTAGCGGGAGGAGGTCCACAGATACGCAGTATTTT	CASSIEASSGRRSTDTQYF
TRBV23-1	-	TRBJ2-2	-	TGCGCCAGCAACCAAAGCGATTACCAAACCGGGGAGCTGTTTTTT	CASNQSDYQTGELFF
TRBV6-5	-	TRBJ1-1	-	TGTGCCAGCAGTCATCAGGCCGTGAACACTGAAGCTTTCTTT	CASSHQAVNTEAFF
TRBV11-1	TRBD2	TRBJ2-1	-	TGTGCCAGCAGCTTAGGTGGGGGGGCCTACAATGAGCAGTTCTTC	CASSLGGGAYNEQFF
TRBV4-3	-	TRBJ1-5	once	TGCGCCAGCAGCCAACCCACTTATAGCAATCAGCCCCAGCATTTT	CASSQPTYSNQPQHF
TRBV19	-	TRBJ1-5	-	TGTGCCAGTAGTATTGAGGCTAGAAGTTACCTTCCGCCCCAGCATTTT	CASSIEARSYLPPQHF
TRBV30	-	TRBJ1-1	-	TGTGCCTGGAGTGTACCCCCGAACACTGAAGCTTTCTTT	CAWSVPPNTEAFF
TRBV5-6	-	TRBJ1-4	-	TGTGCCAGCAGCTTGGCCGCTTTGAAGGCTAATGAAAAACTGTTTTTT	CASSLAALKANEKLFF
TRBV7-9	-	TRBJ1-2	once	TGTGCCAGCAGCTTAGCCCTATATGGCTACACCTTC	CASSLALYGYTF
TRBV5-1	TRBD1	TRBJ2-2	-	TGCGCCAGCAGCATACAGGGGGCGATCGGGGAGCTGTTTTTT	CASSIQGAIGELFF
TRBV28	-	TRBJ2-5	-	TGTGCCAGCAGTTTTCCGGCGGGCGGACAAGAGACCCAGTACTTC	CASSFPAGGQETQYF
TRBV29-1	-	TRBJ2-1	-	TGCAGCGTTGGAGCAGGACTAAGGGACGGGAATGAGCAGTTCTTC	CSVGAGLRDGNEQFF
TRBV5-1	TRBD1	TRBJ1-3	once	TGCGCCAGCAGCTGGGACAGCCCAAGCTCTGGAAACACCATATATTTT	CASSWDSPSSGNTIYF
TRBV10-1	TRBD1	TRBJ1-3	-	TGCGCCAGGAGGGGGCCGGGAAACACCATATATTTT	CARRGPGNTIYF